This TCR beta chain was sequenced during a study of blood T cell repertoires in COVID-19. Overall study: Acute and convalescent COVID-19 specimens originated in the United States, Italy and Spain.

The V gene's germline CDR1 is SGHNT and CDR2 YENEEA. CDR3 size: 17 residues. Trimming cost V 0 bases and J 0 bases; bases outside gene matches: 4. Original data processing: Reference gene primer amplification gave nucleated cell count estimates. Assay used: immunoSEQ multiplex PCR; TCRdb lists only in-frame clones, some missing. V and J calls and clone size are copied from that table; D and trimming were computed from the DNA. The data show approximately 300,000 clones, roughly nine tenths seen once. The specimen sequenced was PBMCs or T cells enriched from blood (not recorded which). This chain links TRBV11-3 with TRBJ2-2; 7 positions agree with TRBD1. The source is a man aged 60-69 years who had recovered from COVID-19. CDR3 in amino acids: CASSLDLGGTNTGELFF. Here the CDR3 DNA reads TGTGCCAGCAGCTTAGATCTAGGGGGCACGAACACCGGGGAGCTGTTTTTT.